This T cell receptor beta chain was observed in a study of T cell responses to AZD1222 COVID-19 vaccine. The study's findings and limits: Only 5 or 6 people who got AZD1222 tested seropositive at baseline.

As to this clone: The antigen remains unidentified.

This CDR3 has 14 amino acids. From germline, CDR1 is ENHRY and CDR2 SYGVKD. V lost 3 bases, J lost 7 bases, and 10 bases lay in between. Measured with immunoSEQ multiplex PCR; TCRdb has only the in-frame clones, and not every one. This sample has under 150,000 clones, with over 85% found just once. This TCR derives from an adult in good health. The gene calls are TRBV10-3 and TRBJ1-6, with D possibly matching TRBD1 (6 bases). The starting material was peripheral blood, obtained on day 0 of AZD1222 vaccination. In DNA form, the CDR3 reads TGTGCCATCAGTGACGGGACAAGGAATTCACCCCTCCACTTT. It is translated as CAISDGTRNSPLHF.